The T cell receptor (beta chain) described here comes from a study of yellow fever vaccine responses in identical twins. This clonotype occurred once. From the RT-PCR reads, TCRdb called clonotypes with MiXCR, one entry per CDR3 protein. The sample records about 18,000 distinct CDR3 sequences, less than 70% being singletons. The sequence was obtained from a woman between 18 and 29 years old who received the yellow fever vaccine. Here the sequenced sample was T cells from blood (PBMCs), unsorted or a sorted subset (not recorded which), taken before or after yellow fever vaccination (not recorded which).

The CDR3 loop is CASSRTTATSGDNEQFF. The CDR3 region has the DNA TGTGCCAGCAGCCGCACCACAGCGACTAGCGGGGACAATGAGCAGTTCTTC. This chain links TRBV14 with TRBJ2-1; 11 positions agree with TRBD2. The length of the CDR3 is 17 residues. Trimming at V came to 4 bases and at J to 5 bases, leaving 10 bases not matched to a gene. Germline-derived CDR1 and CDR2 are SGHDN and FVKESK. The full variable domain, with the rest looked up from reference TRBV14 and TRBJ2-1, is EAGVTQFPSHSVIEKGQTVTLRCDPISGHDNLYWYRRVMGKEIKFLLHFVKESKQDESGMPNNRFLAERTGGTYSTLKVQPAELEDSGVYFCASSRTTATSGDNEQFFGPGTRLTVL.